A selection of T cell receptor beta chains follows, all from one sample in a study of cytomegalovirus exposure and HLA in healthy donors. Sequencing was performed with immunoSEQ multiplex PCR; in TCRdb, only in-frame clones are kept and a portion is missing. The table shows over 150,000 clones, with just under 85% occurring only once. Sequencing was carried out using PBMCs. These receptors were collected from a girl aged 10 to 17 in good health and CMV-seropositive. The CDR3 runs from the conserved cysteine through the conserved F or W. The D gene is left open where the match is weak. Part of the rows lack a size; the others show once, few, many or a class for expanded clones.

v_call	clone_size	j_call	d_call	cdr3_aa	cdr3_nt
TRBV21-1	NA	TRBJ1-2	NA	CARNQTGYGYTF	TGTGCCAGGAATCAGACAGGGTATGGCTACACCTTC
TRBV29-1	NA	TRBJ2-5	NA	CSAPQGGNQETQYF	TGCAGCGCCCCTCAGGGGGGAAACCAAGAGACCCAGTACTTC
TRBV13	NA	TRBJ2-5	NA	CASSRRGGQETQYF	TGTGCCAGCAGTCGAAGGGGAGGTCAAGAGACCCAGTACTTC
TRBV6-1	NA	TRBJ1-2	TRBD1	CASRPGQGGFYGYTF	TGTGCCAGCAGACCGGGACAGGGGGGATTTTATGGCTACACCTTC
TRBV14	few	TRBJ1-1	NA	CASSQDLRNTEAFF	TGTGCCAGCAGCCAAGATCTTAGGAACACTGAAGCTTTCTTT
TRBV19	NA	TRBJ2-3	NA	CASRVTGTTDTQYF	TGTGCCAGTAGGGTGACAGGCACCACAGATACGCAGTATTTT
TRBV5-4	NA	TRBJ1-3	NA	CASSLLRDSGNTIYF	TGTGCCAGCAGCTTGTTGAGGGACTCTGGAAACACCATATATTTT
TRBV21-1	NA	TRBJ1-4	NA	CASSTQGYPGQVNEKLFF	TGTGCCAGCAGCACCCAAGGGTACCCGGGACAGGTAAATGAAAAACTGTTTTTT
TRBV27	once	TRBJ2-1	NA	CASTTSYNEQFF	TGTGCCAGCACTACCTCCTACAATGAGCAGTTCTTC
TRBV19	NA	TRBJ2-2	NA	CASSMRWNTGELFF	TGTGCCAGTAGTATGAGATGGAACACCGGGGAGCTGTTTTTT
TRBV10-1	NA	TRBJ1-2	TRBD1	CADNMGQLRYGYTF	TGCGCCGACAACATGGGACAGCTCCGCTATGGCTACACCTTC
TRBV25-1	NA	TRBJ2-5	NA	CASSDPGEAQETQYF	TGTGCCAGCAGTGACCCCGGGGAGGCTCAAGAGACCCAGTACTTC
TRBV25-1	NA	TRBJ1-6	NA	CASSERGISYNSPLHF	TGTGCCAGCAGTGAACGGGGAATATCCTATAATTCACCCCTCCACTTT
TRBV11-3	NA	TRBJ2-1	NA	CASSLGGTGNEQFF	TGTGCCAGCAGCTTAGGAGGTACAGGGAATGAGCAGTTCTTC
TRBV15	NA	TRBJ1-5	NA	CATTGGGGQPQHF	TGTGCCACCACCGGAGGGGGGGGTCAGCCCCAGCATTTT